The subject of this entry is one T cell receptor (beta chain). No cognate antigen has been identified for it. No base quality values were provided; no much bigger clone lies one nucleotide off. High-throughput TCR beta sequencing profiled peripheral blood CD8+ and CD4+ T cells from healthy donors, Susac syndrome patients and multiple sclerosis patients. The healthy donors served as controls matched for age and sex. CD8+ TEMRA cells were enriched by FACS, while bulk CD8+ and CD4+ T cells were purified by magnetic negative isolation. Blood was collected in EDTA tubes and processed within 24 hours, with PBMCs isolated through density gradient centrifugation. PBMCs intended for TCR sequencing were frozen in liquid nitrogen and were later thawed in a 37 degrees C water bath. The sorted or isolated CD4+, CD8+ and CD8+ TEMRA cells had a purity of 90% or higher. These data originate in a study of CD8 T cells in Susac syndrome (dated by TCRdb to about 2019). About the study as a whole: The study used repertoire sequencing to test whether antigen drove CD8+ T cell activation and differentiation in Susac syndrome.

RNA was extracted with the RNeasy kit and about 0.5 to 1 ug was reverse transcribed using random hexamers. The immunoSEQ multiplex PCR assay, which covers 54 Vbeta and 13 Jbeta segments, was used to amplify TCR beta CDR3 regions. PCR amplification bias was corrected using a synthetic template baseline for primer optimization and computational correction. The published analysis was carried out like this. Reads were annotated to V, D and J genes per IMGT and analyzed with immunoSEQ Analyzer, keeping only productive sequences. Clonality was computed as one minus Shannon entropy normalized by log2 of the number of productive unique sequences. For each patient and control, public and private clones were evaluated within the 100 most prevalent clones. Clones were defined as Susac-specific when absent from the healthy and MS cohorts, from about a thousand published viral clones and from other ImmuneACCESS disease sequences. TCRdb reanalyzed the raw reads on its own, using fastp at Q25 for trimming and MiXCR for clone calling, and kept in-frame beta chains. Records with the same CDR3 protein are collapsed into one entry carrying the most frequent genes and DNA. TCRdb, rather than the study authors, made the V and J calls. Recorded for this sample are about 120,000 distinct CDR3 sequences; approximately 91% of them occurred a single time. The ten largest clones capture 0.13% to 0.15% of the sample.

Trimming takes 10 bases from V and 4 bases from J, and the germline ends sit 14 bases apart. In the germline V gene (reference sequence), CDR1 corresponds to SEHNR and CDR2 to FQNEAQ. The CDR3 spans 13 residues, from the cysteine through the phenylalanine. Left in the record is the CDR3 DNA by itself, 39 bases read in frame from the first base. Results the study describes overall, beyond this receptor: The number of individuals in the TCR sequencing and HLA analysis was recognized as being relatively small.

The source of this sequence is a human donor in good health. Sequenced material: CD4+ T cells from PBMCs. The chain is assembled from TRBV7-9 and TRBJ1-5; tentative D gene TRBD1, with 5 bases matching. The CDR3 region: CATGGFTNQPQHF. The sequenced DNA is TGTGCCACCGGGGGGTTTACAAATCAGCCCCAGCATTTT.